The TCR beta chain described here comes from a study of T cells in Graves' hyperthyroidism and ophthalmopathy. From RNA transcripts, TCR beta CDR3 regions were amplified. The HTBI set primed first-round TCR CDR3 RT-PCR. TCRdb reprocessed the multiplex PCR reads via MiXCR and lists one record per CDR3 protein. The data show approximately 520,000 distinct CDR3 sequences, roughly 24% seen once. Diagnostic assessment was based on clinical symptoms, serum thyroxine and TRAb, thyroid ultrasound and orbital computed tomography. Source material for PBMCs was about 11 ml fresh peripheral blood. CDR3 length equals 15 residues. Germline-derived CDR1 and CDR2 are MGHRA and YSYEKL. Trimming left V 4 bases short and J 0 bases short, with 10 bases between.

Sequenced: blood. The rearrangement uses TRBV4-1 and TRBJ1-3; D uncertain. This TCR derives from a woman in her twenties or thirties with Graves' ophthalmopathy. The chain's CDR3 is CASSRGVSSGNTIYF. The DNA of the CDR3 is TGCGCCAGCAGCCGTGGCGTCAGCTCTGGAAACACCATATATTTT.